This TCR beta chain came from a study of T cell changes during pregnancy in multiple sclerosis. Clones were read by immunoSEQ multiplex PCR, and TCRdb kept only the in-frame ones, dropping some. The data show fewer than 40,000 clones, nearly 95% seen once. Material: CD4+ T cells from peripheral blood mononuclear cells, obtained after pregnancy. The TCR sequence derives from a female donor in good health, enrolled as a control in a pregnancy study.

The CDR3 protein is CASSQGQNSYNEQFF. CDR3 sequence (DNA): TGTGCCAGTAGTCAGGGACAGAACTCCTACAATGAGCAGTTCTTC. The chain carries TRBV19 and TRBJ2-1; 7 bases are a match to TRBD1. This CDR3 comprises 15 residues. Germline CDR1 LNHDA, CDR2 SQIVND (reference sequence). The V gene end was trimmed by 5 bases and the J gene end by 0 bases; junction bases not matched to a gene: 4.